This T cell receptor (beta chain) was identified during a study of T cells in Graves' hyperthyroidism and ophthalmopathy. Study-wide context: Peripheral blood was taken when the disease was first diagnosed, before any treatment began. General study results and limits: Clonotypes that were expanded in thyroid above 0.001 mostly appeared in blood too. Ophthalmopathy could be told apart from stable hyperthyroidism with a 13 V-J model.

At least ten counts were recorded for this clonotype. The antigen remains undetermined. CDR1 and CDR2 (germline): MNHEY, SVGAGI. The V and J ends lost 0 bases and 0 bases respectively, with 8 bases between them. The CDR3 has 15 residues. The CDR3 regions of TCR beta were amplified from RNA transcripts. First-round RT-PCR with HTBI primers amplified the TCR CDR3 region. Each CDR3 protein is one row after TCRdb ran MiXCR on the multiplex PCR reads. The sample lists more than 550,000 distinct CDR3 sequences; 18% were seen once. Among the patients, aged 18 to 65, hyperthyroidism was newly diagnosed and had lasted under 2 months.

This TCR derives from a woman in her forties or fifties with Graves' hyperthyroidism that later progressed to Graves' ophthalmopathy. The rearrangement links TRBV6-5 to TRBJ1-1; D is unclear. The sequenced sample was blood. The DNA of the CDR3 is TGTGCCAGCAGTTACTCCAGGCTCATGAACACTGAAGCTTTCTTT. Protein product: CASSYSRLMNTEAFF.